This TCR beta chain stems from a study of cytomegalovirus exposure and HLA in healthy donors. V lost 9 bases, J lost 7 bases, and 16 bases lay in between. The CDR3 consists of 13 residues. Per the germline V gene, CDR1 is SNHLY and CDR2 is FYNNEI. Vbeta (60) and Jbeta (13) primers were used in the PCR. Here immunoSEQ multiplex PCR was the method, and the copy in TCRdb shows in-frame clones only, minus some. The sample lists over 150,000 clones, around 72% occurring once. The chain joins TRBV2 to TRBJ2-1; maybe TRBD1 (6 bases). The TCR was taken from a woman aged 45-59 years in good health and CMV-seropositive. What was sequenced was PBMCs. CDR3 coding DNA: TGTGCCAGTCAGGGGTACCTAGGGAATGAGCAGTTCTTC. This codes for CASQGYLGNEQFF.